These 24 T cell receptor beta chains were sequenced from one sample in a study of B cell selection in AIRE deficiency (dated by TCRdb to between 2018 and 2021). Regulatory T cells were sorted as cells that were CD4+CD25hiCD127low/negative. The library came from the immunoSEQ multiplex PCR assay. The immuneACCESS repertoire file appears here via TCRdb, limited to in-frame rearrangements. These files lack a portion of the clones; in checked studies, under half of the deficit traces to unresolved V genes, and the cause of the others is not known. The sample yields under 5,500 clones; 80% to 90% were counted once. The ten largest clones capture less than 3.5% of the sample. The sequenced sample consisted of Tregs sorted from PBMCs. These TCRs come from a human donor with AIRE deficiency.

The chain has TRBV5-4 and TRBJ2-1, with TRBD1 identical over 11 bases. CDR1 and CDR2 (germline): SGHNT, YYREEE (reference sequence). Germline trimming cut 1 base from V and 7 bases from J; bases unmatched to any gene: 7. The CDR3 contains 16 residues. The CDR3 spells CASSLYGDRGRNEQFF. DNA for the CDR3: TGTGCCAGCAGCTTGTATGGGGACAGGGGGAGGAATGAGCAGTTCTTC. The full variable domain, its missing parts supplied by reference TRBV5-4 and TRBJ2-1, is ETGVTQSPTHLIKTRGQQVTLRCSSQSGHNTVSWYQQALGQGPQFIFQYYREEENGRGNFPPRFSGLQFPNYSSELNVNALELDDSALYLCASSLYGDRGRNEQFFGPGTRLTVL.

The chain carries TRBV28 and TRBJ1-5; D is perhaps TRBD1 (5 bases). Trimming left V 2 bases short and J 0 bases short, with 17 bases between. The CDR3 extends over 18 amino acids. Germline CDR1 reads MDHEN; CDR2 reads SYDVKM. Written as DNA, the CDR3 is TGTGCCAGCAGTTTACGACTCGGGGGTAGTTTTAGCAATCAGCCCCAGCATTTT. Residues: CASSLRLGGSFSNQPQHF.

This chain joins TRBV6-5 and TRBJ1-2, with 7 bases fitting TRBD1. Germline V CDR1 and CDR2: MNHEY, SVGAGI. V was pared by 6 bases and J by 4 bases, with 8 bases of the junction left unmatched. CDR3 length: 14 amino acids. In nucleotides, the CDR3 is TGTGCCAGCAGGCCAACAGGGGCAGGCTATGGCTACACCTTC. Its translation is CASRPTGAGYGYTF.

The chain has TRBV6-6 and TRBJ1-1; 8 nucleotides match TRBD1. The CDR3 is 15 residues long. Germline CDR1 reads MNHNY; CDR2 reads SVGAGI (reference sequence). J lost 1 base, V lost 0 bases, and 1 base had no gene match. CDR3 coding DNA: TGTGCCAGCAGTTACTCCGGGACAGGGAACACTGAAGCTTTCTTT. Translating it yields CASSYSGTGNTEAFF.

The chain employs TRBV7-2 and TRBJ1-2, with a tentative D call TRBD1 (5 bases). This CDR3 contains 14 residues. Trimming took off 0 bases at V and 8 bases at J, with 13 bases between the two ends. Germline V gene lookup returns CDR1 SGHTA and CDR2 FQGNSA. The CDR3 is CASSLAAGTWGYTF. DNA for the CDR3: TGTGCCAGCAGCTTAGCGGCAGGGACTTGGGGCTACACCTTC.

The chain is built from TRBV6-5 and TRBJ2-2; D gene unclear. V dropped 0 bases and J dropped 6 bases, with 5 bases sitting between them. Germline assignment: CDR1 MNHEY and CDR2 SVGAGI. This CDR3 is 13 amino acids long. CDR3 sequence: CASSYSLSGELFF. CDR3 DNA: TGTGCCAGCAGTTACTCCCTATCCGGGGAGCTGTTTTTT.

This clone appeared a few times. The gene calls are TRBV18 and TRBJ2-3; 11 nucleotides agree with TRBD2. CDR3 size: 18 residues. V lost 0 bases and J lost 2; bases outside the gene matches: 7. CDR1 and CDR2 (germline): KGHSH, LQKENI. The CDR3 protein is CASSPPASGGSNTDTQYF. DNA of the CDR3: TGTGCCAGCTCACCACCGGCTAGCGGGGGGTCTAACACAGATACGCAGTATTTT.

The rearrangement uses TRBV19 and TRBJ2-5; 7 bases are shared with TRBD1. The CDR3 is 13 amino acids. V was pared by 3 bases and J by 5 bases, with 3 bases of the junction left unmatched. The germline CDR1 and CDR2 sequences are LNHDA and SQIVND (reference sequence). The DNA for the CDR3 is TGTGCCAGTAGTATTTCCAGGGGGGAGACCCAGTACTTC. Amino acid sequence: CASSISRGETQYF.

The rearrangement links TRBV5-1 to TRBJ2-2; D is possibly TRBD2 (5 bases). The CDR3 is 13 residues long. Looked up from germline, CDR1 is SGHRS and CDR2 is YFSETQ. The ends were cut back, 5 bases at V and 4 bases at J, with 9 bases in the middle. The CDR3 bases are TGCGCCAGCAGGCGAACTAGCACCGGGGAGCTGTTTTTT. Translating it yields CASRRTSTGELFF.

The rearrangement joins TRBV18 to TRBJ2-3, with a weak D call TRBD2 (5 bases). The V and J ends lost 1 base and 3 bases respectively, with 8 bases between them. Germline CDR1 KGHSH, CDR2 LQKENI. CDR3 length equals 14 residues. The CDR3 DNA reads TGTGCCAGCTCACCACGTGAGGGAACAGATACGCAGTATTTT. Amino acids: CASSPREGTDTQYF.

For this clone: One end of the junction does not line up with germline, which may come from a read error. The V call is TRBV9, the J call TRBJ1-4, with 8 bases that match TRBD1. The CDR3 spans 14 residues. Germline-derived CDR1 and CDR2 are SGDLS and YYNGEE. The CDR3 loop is CASSAIQGAGKTVF. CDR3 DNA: TGTGCCAGCAGCGCGATCCAGGGGGCTGGAAAAACTGTTTTT. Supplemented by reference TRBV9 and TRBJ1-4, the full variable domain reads DSGVTQTPKHLITATGQRVTLRCSPRSGDLSVYWYQQSLDQGLQFLIQYYNGEERAKGNILERFSAQQFPDLHSELNLSSLELGDSALYFCASSAIQGAGKTVFGSGTQLSVL.

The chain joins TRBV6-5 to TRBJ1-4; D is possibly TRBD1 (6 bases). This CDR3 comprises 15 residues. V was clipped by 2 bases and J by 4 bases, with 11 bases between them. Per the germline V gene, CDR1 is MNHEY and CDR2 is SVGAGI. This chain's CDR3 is CASSYGGAFNEKLFF. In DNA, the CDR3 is TGTGCCAGCAGTTACGGGGGGGCTTTTAATGAAAAACTGTTTTTT.

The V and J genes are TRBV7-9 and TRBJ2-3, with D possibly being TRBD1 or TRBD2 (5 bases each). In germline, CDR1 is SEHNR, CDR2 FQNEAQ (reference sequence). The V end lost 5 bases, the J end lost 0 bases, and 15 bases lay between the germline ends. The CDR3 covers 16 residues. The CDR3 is CASSPGRVPSTDTQYF. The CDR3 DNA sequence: TGTGCCAGCAGCCCAGGGCGGGTACCGAGCACAGATACGCAGTATTTT.

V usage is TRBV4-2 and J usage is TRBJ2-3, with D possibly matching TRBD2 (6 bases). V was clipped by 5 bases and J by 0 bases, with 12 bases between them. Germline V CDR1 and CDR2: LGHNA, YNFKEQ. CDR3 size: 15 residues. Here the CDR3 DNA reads TGTGCCAGCAGCAACTTGGGACTTAGCACAGATACGCAGTATTTT. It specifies CASSNLGLSTDTQYF.

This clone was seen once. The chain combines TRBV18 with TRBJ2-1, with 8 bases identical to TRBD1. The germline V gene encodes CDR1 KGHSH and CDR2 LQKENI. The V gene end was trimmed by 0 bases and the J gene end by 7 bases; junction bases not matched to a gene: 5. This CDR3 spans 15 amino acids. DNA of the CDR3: TGTGCCAGCTCACCACCGGACAGGGTTTGGAATGAGCAGTTCTTC. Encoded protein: CASSPPDRVWNEQFF.

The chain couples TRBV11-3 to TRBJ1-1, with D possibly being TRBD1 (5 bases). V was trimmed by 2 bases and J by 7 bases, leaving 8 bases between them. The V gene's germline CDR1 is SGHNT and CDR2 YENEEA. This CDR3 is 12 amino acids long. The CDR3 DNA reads TGTGCCAGCAGCTTAAATGGGGGTGAAGCTTTCTTT. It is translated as CASSLNGGEAFF.

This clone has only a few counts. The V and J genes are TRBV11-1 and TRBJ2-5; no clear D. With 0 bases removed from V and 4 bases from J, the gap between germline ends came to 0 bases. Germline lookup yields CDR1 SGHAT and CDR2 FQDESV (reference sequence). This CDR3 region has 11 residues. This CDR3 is CASSLAETQYF. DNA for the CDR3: TGTGCCAGCAGCTTAGCAGAGACCCAGTACTTC.

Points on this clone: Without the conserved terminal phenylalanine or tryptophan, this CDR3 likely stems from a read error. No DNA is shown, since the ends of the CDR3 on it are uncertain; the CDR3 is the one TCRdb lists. CDR3 residues: CASSPLGGS. The chain combines TRBV7-6 with TRBJ2-2; the DNA was not used to check the table's D call, TRBD2. Germline V CDR1 and CDR2: SGHVS, FNYEAQ. The CDR3 is 9 amino acids long, termini counted.

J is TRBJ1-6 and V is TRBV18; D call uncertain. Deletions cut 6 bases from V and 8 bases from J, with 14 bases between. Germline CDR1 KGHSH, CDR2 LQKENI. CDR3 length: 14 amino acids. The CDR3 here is CASSWESGYSPLHF. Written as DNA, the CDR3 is TGTGCCAGCTCCTGGGAGAGCGGTTATTCACCCCTCCACTTT.

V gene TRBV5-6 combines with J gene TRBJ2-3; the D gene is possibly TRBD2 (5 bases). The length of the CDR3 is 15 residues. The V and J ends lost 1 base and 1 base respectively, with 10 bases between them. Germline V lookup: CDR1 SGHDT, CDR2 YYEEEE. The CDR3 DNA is TGTGCCAGCAGCTTGTATGGTAGCGGCACAGATACGCAGTATTTT. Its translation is CASSLYGSGTDTQYF.

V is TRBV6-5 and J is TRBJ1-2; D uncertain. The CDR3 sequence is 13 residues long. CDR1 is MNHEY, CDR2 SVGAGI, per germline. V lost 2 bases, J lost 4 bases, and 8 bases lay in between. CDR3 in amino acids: CASSYAVSYGYTF. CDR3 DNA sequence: TGTGCCAGCAGTTACGCAGTTTCCTATGGCTACACCTTC.

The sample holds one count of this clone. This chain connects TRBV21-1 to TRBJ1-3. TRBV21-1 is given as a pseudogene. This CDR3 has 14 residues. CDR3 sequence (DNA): TGTGCCAGCACCTGGACCGACTCTGGAAACACCATATATTTT. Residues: CASTWTDSGNTIYF.

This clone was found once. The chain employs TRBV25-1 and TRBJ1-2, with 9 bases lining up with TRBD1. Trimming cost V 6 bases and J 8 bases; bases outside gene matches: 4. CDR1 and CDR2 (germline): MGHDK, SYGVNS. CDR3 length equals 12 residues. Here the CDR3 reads CASRGQGIGYTF. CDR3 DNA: TGTGCCAGCAGGGGACAGGGTATAGGCTACACCTTC.

CDR3 sequence reads: CASSLYGDRGRNEQFF. The CDR3 nucleotides read TGTGCCAGCAGCTTGTATGGGGACAGGGGGAGGAATGAGCAGTTCTTC. The chain recombines TRBV5-6 with TRBJ2-1, with 11 bases lining up with TRBD1. Germline CDR1 reads SGHDT; CDR2 reads YYEEEE. J lost 7 bases, V lost 1 base, and 7 bases had no gene match. The CDR3 spans 16 residues. Variable domain in full (rest from reference TRBV5-6 and TRBJ2-1): DAGVTQSPTHLIKTRGQQVTLRCSPKSGHDTVSWYQQALGQGPQFIFQYYEEEERQRGNFPDRFSGHQFPNYSSELNVNALLLGDSALYLCASSLYGDRGRNEQFFGPGTRLTVL.